Each of the 31 T cell receptor beta chains below was sequenced from the same sample in a study of blood T cells in healthy people across ages. With a J-beta primer mix and a sample-barcoded 5' primer, a second PCR ran about 7 to 12 cycles. TCRdb analysed the 5' RACE reads with MiXCR anew, one entry per CDR3 protein. Seen here are 1.6 million or so distinct CDR3 sequences, about 32% observed once, and the top ten hold about 11%. Sequenced: blood. These receptors all stem from a woman aged 25 to 45 in good health.

A few counts support this clonotype. V usage is TRBV25-1 and J usage is TRBJ1-1; 8 nucleotides line up with TRBD1. In germline, CDR1 is MGHDK, CDR2 SYGVNS. CDR3 length: 16 residues. The J segment lost 1 base and the V segment lost 0 bases, leaving 4 bases of the junction unmatched. The CDR3 bases are TGTGCCAGCAGTGAATACGGGACAGGTTGGAACACTGAAGCTTTCTTT. Its translation: CASSEYGTGWNTEAFF.

This clonotype was counted between two and nine times. V and J are TRBV5-1 and TRBJ2-1; possibly TRBD2 for D (5 bases). Per the germline V gene, CDR1 is SGHRS and CDR2 is YFSETQ. The CDR3 is 16 residues long. Trimming cost V 0 bases and J 4 bases, with 14 bases left between them. Here the CDR3 DNA reads TGCGCCAGCAGCTTGGCTAGCAGCCGTCTTTACAATGAGCAGTTCTTC. Translated, it gives CASSLASSRLYNEQFF. Supplemented by reference TRBV5-1 and TRBJ2-1, the full variable domain reads KAGVTQTPRYLIKTRGQQVTLSCSPISGHRSVSWYQQTPGQGLQFLFEYFSETQRNKGNFPGRFSGRQFSNSRSEMNVSTLELGDSALYLCASSLASSRLYNEQFFGPGTRLTVL.

The chain combines TRBV20-1 with TRBJ1-1, with D perhaps TRBD1 (6 bases). CDR3 length equals 12 residues. The germline V and J ends were trimmed by 4 bases and 8 bases, with 14 bases remaining between them. CDR1 DFQATT and CDR2 SNEGSKA come from the germline V gene (reference sequence). CDR3 bases: TGCAGTGCTATGGACAGACCCGAAGAAGCTTTCTTT. Its translation: CSAMDRPEEAFF.

This clonotype was seen a few times. The rearrangement joins TRBV6-1 to TRBJ2-5; D is possibly TRBD1 (5 bases). The germline CDR1 and CDR2 sequences are MNHNS and SASEGT. The ends were cut back, 3 bases at V and 9 bases at J, with 17 bases in the middle. The CDR3 has 14 residues. The CDR3 DNA is TGTGCCAGCAGTGATTCGTCCAGGGTAGGGGCCCAGTACTTC. Its translation: CASSDSSRVGAQYF.

This clonotype turned up a few times. This chain connects TRBV20-1 to TRBJ1-2; the D gene is possibly TRBD1 (6 bases). This CDR3 contains 17 residues. Germline values: CDR1 DFQATT, CDR2 SNEGSKA (reference sequence). Trimming stripped 0 bases from V and 7 bases from J, with 24 bases between. The CDR3: CSARDYSGHLYDGGYTF. Written as DNA, the CDR3 is TGCAGTGCTAGAGACTACTCGGGACACCTCTATGATGGTGGCTACACCTTC.

A few counts support this clonotype. The rearrangement joins TRBV6-1 to TRBJ2-6; 7 bases are shared with TRBD1. The V segment lost 6 bases and the J segment 2 bases; nucleotides outside the gene matches: 13. The germline V gene has CDR1 MNHNS and CDR2 SASEGT. CDR3 length equals 18 residues. The CDR3 spells CASSPFMTGLAGANVLTF. The CDR3 DNA sequence: TGTGCCAGCAGCCCGTTTATGACAGGGTTAGCTGGGGCCAACGTCCTGACTTTC.

The V call is TRBV4-1, the J call TRBJ1-2; D possibly corresponds to TRBD1 (5 bases). The V end was cut by 2 bases, the J end by 2 bases, with 12 bases between. The length of the CDR3 is 15 residues. Germline V gene lookup returns CDR1 MGHRA and CDR2 YSYEKL. Here the CDR3 reads CASSQRGYANYGYTF. The DNA of the CDR3 is TGCGCCAGCAGCCAAAGGGGTTACGCGAACTATGGCTACACCTTC.

This clonotype has only one observation. The rearrangement links TRBV24-1 to TRBJ2-1, with 9 bases identical to TRBD2. This CDR3 is built from 15 residues. Trimming took 5 bases from V and 8 from J; bases not matched to a gene: 9. Germline CDR1 and CDR2: KGHDR and SFDVKD. CDR3 sequence reads: CATSVAAGGKDEQFF. For the CDR3, the DNA is TGTGCCACCAGTGTGGCAGCGGGAGGTAAGGATGAGCAGTTCTTC.

A few counts support this clonotype. V gene TRBV4-1 combines with J gene TRBJ1-2, with D tentatively TRBD1 (6 bases). Germline values: CDR1 MGHRA, CDR2 YSYEKL. Trimming took 3 bases from V and 3 from J, leaving 14 bases between them. The CDR3 is made up of 15 amino acids. The CDR3: CASSHGVRGYYGYTF. The CDR3 DNA reads TGCGCCAGCAGCCATGGAGTCAGGGGTTACTATGGCTACACCTTC.

The V and J genes are TRBV9 and TRBJ2-7; TRBD2 agrees at 7 bases. Germline CDR1 SGDLS, CDR2 YYNGEE. The CDR3 is made up of 19 amino acids. The junction had 16 bases not matched to a gene; V was cut back by 0 bases and J by 1 base. For the CDR3, the DNA is TGTGCCAGCAGCGTAGGTAGCCCCTGGGGGAGGGAGAGTTCCTACGAGCAGTACTTC. Translating gives CASSVGSPWGRESSYEQYF.

This clonotype was recorded a few times. The genes are TRBV20-1 and TRBJ1-2, with 10 bases lining up with TRBD1. V dropped 3 bases and J dropped 5; count of bases not matched to a gene: 9. CDR1 and CDR2 from the germline V gene are DFQATT and SNEGSKA (reference sequence). There are 15 residues in the CDR3. CDR3 nucleotide sequence: TGCAGTGCTAGTCCAGGACAGGGGGTAACGTATGGCTACACCTTC. Amino acids: CSASPGQGVTYGYTF.

The rearrangement joins TRBV5-1 to TRBJ1-4; TRBD1 is a possible D gene (6 bases). The CDR3 loop spans 15 amino acids. V lost 4 bases and J 3 bases, leaving 13 bases between the germline ends. CDR1 and CDR2 (germline): SGHRS, YFSETQ. The CDR3 DNA reads as TGCGCCAGCAGCGGCCAGGGGCGAGCTAATGAAAAACTGTTTTTT. It is translated as CASSGQGRANEKLFF.

The genes are TRBV5-1 and TRBJ1-2; no clear D. CDR1 SGHRS and CDR2 YFSETQ come from the germline V gene. The CDR3 loop spans 14 amino acids. The ends were cut back, 4 bases at V and 3 bases at J, with 13 bases in the middle. In DNA form, the CDR3 reads TGCGCCAGCAGCCCCGTTGACGGAGACTATGGCTACACCTTC. Protein: CASSPVDGDYGYTF. The variable domain in full, completed from reference TRBV5-1 and TRBJ1-2, reads KAGVTQTPRYLIKTRGQQVTLSCSPISGHRSVSWYQQTPGQGLQFLFEYFSETQRNKGNFPGRFSGRQFSNSRSEMNVSTLELGDSALYLCASSPVDGDYGYTFGSGTRLTVV.

This clonotype was seen more than once but under ten times. The genes are TRBV28 and TRBJ1-2; 7 positions agree with TRBD1. Per the germline V gene, CDR1 is MDHEN and CDR2 is SYDVKM. The CDR3 spans 14 residues. J lost 0 bases, V lost 6 bases, and 4 bases had no gene match. CDR3 DNA: TGTGCCAGCAGAACAACAGGGGCTAACTATGGCTACACCTTC. This translates into CASRTTGANYGYTF.

This clonotype was seen ten or more times. The J gene is TRBJ1-2, the V gene TRBV15; the D is unclear. The V and J ends lost 0 bases and 6 bases respectively, with 8 bases between them. The CDR3 runs to 13 residues. Germline loops: CDR1 LNHNV, CDR2 YYDKDF (reference sequence). CDR3 protein: CATSRDGNDGYTF. CDR3 bases: TGTGCCACCAGCAGAGATGGGAACGATGGCTACACCTTC.

This clonotype has ten or more counts. The V gene is TRBV15, the J gene TRBJ2-5; D gene ambiguous. The CDR3 is 14 residues long. The germline V and J ends were trimmed by 0 bases and 5 bases, with 10 bases remaining between them. Per the germline V gene, CDR1 is LNHNV and CDR2 is YYDKDF (reference sequence). The CDR3 coding sequence is TGTGCCACCAGCAGAGATAAGAAGGTTGAGACCCAGTACTTC. Translation gives CATSRDKKVETQYF.

This clonotype was seen just once. With a much larger clone just one base away, this may be a read error. The chain joins TRBV29-1 to TRBJ2-3; 8 nucleotides line up with TRBD1. Germline CDR1 is SQVTM and CDR2 is ANQGSEA. The CDR3 has 12 amino acids. For the CDR3, the DNA is TGCAGTACCGGACAGGGAACAGATGCGCAGTATTTT. It translates to CSTGQGTDAQYF.

This clonotype has a handful of counts. The chain joins TRBV3-1 to TRBJ2-7, with a weak D call TRBD1 (6 bases). The CDR3 runs to 16 residues. The germline V gene encodes CDR1 LGHDT and CDR2 YNNKEL (reference sequence). V lost 0 bases to trimming and J lost 2 bases, with 14 bases between them. The CDR3 coding sequence is TGTGCCAGCAGCCAAGATGCGGCAGGGGTCGCCTACGAGCAGTACTTC. Its translation: CASSQDAAGVAYEQYF.

This clonotype has a handful of counts. CDR3: CASSSDTNTEAFF. The CDR3 region has the DNA TGTGCCAGCAGTTCGGACACGAACACTGAAGCTTTCTTT. The chain recombines TRBV27 with TRBJ1-1; perhaps TRBD1 as D (5 bases). V was cut by 4 bases and J by 1 base, with 7 bases left in between. The V gene's germline CDR1 is MNHEY and CDR2 SMNVEV (reference sequence). The CDR3 runs to 13 residues.

This clonotype has just a few counts. The rearrangement uses TRBV30 and TRBJ2-3; D unclear. The CDR3 spans 13 residues. V was trimmed by 2 bases and J by 4 bases, leaving 10 bases between them. CDR1 and CDR2 from the germline V gene are GTSNPN and SVGIG (reference sequence). The CDR3 DNA reads TGTGCCTGGAGTTATGCGGTGGCAGATACGCAGTATTTT. This sequence encodes CAWSYAVADTQYF. The entire variable domain, with the rest obtained from reference TRBV30 and TRBJ2-3, is as follows: SQTIHQWPATLVQPVGSPLSLECTVEGTSNPNLYWYRQAAGRGLQLLFYSVGIGQISSEVPQNLSASRPQDRQFILSSKKLLLSDSGFYLCAWSYAVADTQYFGPGTRLTVL.

This clonotype was detected only a few times. This rearrangement joins TRBV6-1 to TRBJ2-3; TRBD1 might be the D (6 bases). V was pared by 4 bases and J by 3 bases, with 14 bases between. From germline, CDR1 is MNHNS and CDR2 SASEGT. The CDR3 has 15 residues. The CDR3 here is CASSGSGARTDTQYF. DNA for the CDR3: TGTGCCAGCAGTGGTTCAGGGGCCCGGACAGATACGCAGTATTTT.

This clonotype was seen just once. The chain recombines TRBV20-1 with TRBJ2-3, with D uncertain. The V gene lost 3 bases and the J gene lost 6 bases, with 16 bases spanning the gap. CDR3 length: 14 residues. Germline V gene data show CDR1 as DFQATT and CDR2 as SNEGSKA (reference sequence). CDR3 amino acids: CSARRAQKMDTQYF. The CDR3 coding sequence is TGCAGTGCTAGGAGAGCCCAAAAGATGGATACGCAGTATTTT.

This clonotype has a handful of counts. This chain uses TRBV12-3 or TRBV12-4 with TRBJ2-7; 10 bases fit TRBD1. This CDR3 contains 17 residues. J lost 4 bases, V lost 6 bases, and 15 bases had no gene match. The CDR3: CASRARPGQGIAYEQYF. CDR3 in DNA: TGTGCCAGCAGAGCCCGACCGGGACAGGGGATTGCATACGAGCAGTACTTC.

The CDR3 coding sequence is TGCAGTGCCCCCCGGACTAGCGGGGGGGGTGAGACCCAGTACTTC. Its translation is CSAPRTSGGGETQYF. The chain employs TRBV20-1 and TRBJ2-5; 15 nucleotides match TRBD2. The CDR3 loop spans 15 amino acids. Germline lookup yields CDR1 DFQATT and CDR2 SNEGSKA (reference sequence). With 6 bases clipped from V and 5 bases from J, the junction kept 7 bases outside the gene matches.

Many counts were recorded for this clonotype. V is TRBV10-3 and J is TRBJ2-3; TRBD2 might be the D (5 bases). Germline values: CDR1 ENHRY, CDR2 SYGVKD. This CDR3 region has 15 residues. The V and J ends lost 2 bases and 2 bases respectively, with 11 bases between them. CDR3 amino acids: CAISEPGSPTDTQYF. CDR3 DNA sequence: TGTGCCATCAGTGAGCCGGGGTCACCCACAGATACGCAGTATTTT.

This clonotype was counted between two and nine times. The V call is TRBV3-1, the J call TRBJ1-2; D might be TRBD1 (6 bases). V was pared by 0 bases and J by 5 bases, with 13 bases between. The CDR3 runs to 15 residues. Germline-derived CDR1 and CDR2 are LGHDT and YNNKEL (reference sequence). In DNA, the CDR3 is TGTGCCAGCAGCCAAGATTCGGCAGGGGTTTATGGCTACACCTTC. Protein product: CASSQDSAGVYGYTF.

The chain combines TRBV15 with TRBJ1-2; unclear D gene. V was trimmed by 0 bases and J by 3 bases, leaving 11 bases between them. In germline, CDR1 is LNHNV, CDR2 YYDKDF (reference sequence). The CDR3 sequence is 15 residues long. The DNA of the CDR3 is TGTGCCACCAGCAGAGAACAGCCTAGGGACTATGGCTACACCTTC. Translated: CATSREQPRDYGYTF.

Note on this clonotype: One end of the junction does not line up with germline, which may come from a read error. This chain connects TRBV20-1 to TRBJ2-3; TRBD2 is a possible D gene (6 bases). Germline CDR1 is DFQATT and CDR2 is SNEGSKA (reference sequence). This CDR3 comprises 14 residues. The CDR3 nucleotides read TGCGGTCCGCGGCGGGACCGAAGCACAAATACGCAGTATTTT. It encodes CGPRRDRSTNTQYF.

In this sample, this clonotype turned up many times. The V and J genes are TRBV4-1 and TRBJ1-2; 11 positions agree with TRBD1. The CDR3 sequence is 15 residues long. Looked up from germline, CDR1 is MGHRA and CDR2 is YSYEKL. The V gene end was trimmed by 5 bases and the J gene end by 4 bases; junction bases not matched to a gene: 6. In DNA, the CDR3 is TGCGCCAGCAGCTCGAATGGACAGGGGGCCTATGGCTACACCTTC. Translating gives CASSSNGQGAYGYTF.

This clonotype was counted only a few times. The chain uses TRBV3-1 and TRBJ2-1; 8 nucleotides align to TRBD2. The germline gives CDR1 LGHDT, CDR2 YNNKEL (reference sequence). This CDR3 spans 15 amino acids. The ends lost 0 bases at V and 8 bases at J; junction bases unmatched: 6. The CDR3 sequence: CASSQDGGRSHEQFF. CDR3 coding DNA: TGTGCCAGCAGCCAAGACGGCGGGAGGAGTCATGAGCAGTTCTTC.

The table lists this clonotype with a few counts. The chain employs TRBV6-6 and TRBJ2-3, with a weak D call TRBD2 (6 bases). The V end was cut by 6 bases, the J end by 5 bases, with 15 bases between. This CDR3 is 14 amino acids long. CDR1 is MNHNY and CDR2 is SVGAGI in the germline V gene (reference sequence). CDR3 sequence reads: CASRMNQGGDTQYF. The CDR3 DNA sequence: TGTGCCAGCAGAATGAATCAGGGAGGAGATACGCAGTATTTT.